A selection of T cell receptor beta chains follows, all from one sample in a study of beta chain features in type 1 diabetes. Repertoires were generated with immunoSEQ multiplex PCR, while TCRdb's copy carries only in-frame clones and drops some. In the table there are 120,000 to 150,000 clones, about 7.1% of which are singletons. Sequenced input: central memory CD4+ T cells from blood. The receptor set was obtained from a woman in her 30s in good health. Both conserved end residues are part of each CDR3. D genes are given only for firm matches. Size is stated for part of the rows, as once, few or many counts, or as a class when the clone is expanded.

CDR3 DNA: TGTGCCAGCAGTTCCGGACAGGGATTAGGGGGCTACACCTTC
CDR3 protein: CASSSGQGLGGYTF
clone size: few
CDR3 length: 14
V gene: TRBV28
D gene: TRBD1
J gene: TRBJ1-2

CDR3 DNA: TGTGCCAGCACTAGACAGGGACGGTCTGAAGCTTTCTTT
CDR3 protein: CASTRQGRSEAFF
clone size: few
CDR3 length: 13
V gene: TRBV25-1
D gene: TRBD1
J gene: TRBJ1-1

CDR3 DNA: TGTGCCAGCAGCACACGGACTGATACGCAGTATTTT
CDR3 protein: CASSTRTDTQYF
clone size: many
CDR3 length: 12
V gene: TRBV7-2
D gene: -
J gene: TRBJ2-3

CDR3 DNA: TGTGCCAGCAGCCAAGTGATCGGGAGCGCAGATACGCAGTATTTT
CDR3 protein: CASSQVIGSADTQYF
clone size: -
CDR3 length: 15
V gene: TRBV9
D gene: -
J gene: TRBJ2-3

CDR3 DNA: TGTGCCAGCAGTGAAGTCAGGGCCGACACCGGGGAGCTGTTTTTT
CDR3 protein: CASSEVRADTGELFF
clone size: few
CDR3 length: 15
V gene: TRBV6-1
D gene: -
J gene: TRBJ2-2

CDR3 DNA: TGTGCCAGCAGACAAGCGGGAGTGGATGGCCACGAGCAGTACTTC
CDR3 protein: CASRQAGVDGHEQYF
clone size: -
CDR3 length: 15
V gene: TRBV7-8
D gene: TRBD2
J gene: TRBJ2-7

CDR3 DNA: TGTGCCAGCAGCGGTAATACAGGGAGTCGGGAGACCCAGTACTTC
CDR3 protein: CASSGNTGSRETQYF
clone size: few
CDR3 length: 15
V gene: TRBV2
D gene: -
J gene: TRBJ2-5

CDR3 DNA: TGTGCCTGGAGTGGGGCCTCCCGTCGGACTGAAGCTTTCTTT
CDR3 protein: CAWSGASRRTEAFF
clone size: -
CDR3 length: 14
V gene: TRBV30
D gene: -
J gene: TRBJ1-1

CDR3 DNA: TGTGCCAGCAGCCTAGGGACTAGCGGGAAGGAAAGGCAGTATTTT
CDR3 protein: CASSLGTSGKERQYF
clone size: -
CDR3 length: 15
V gene: TRBV7-9
D gene: TRBD2
J gene: TRBJ2-3

CDR3 DNA: TGTGCCAGCAGTGAGATCTTGTCTGGTAGCCATGAGCAGTTCTTC
CDR3 protein: CASSEILSGSHEQFF
clone size: -
CDR3 length: 15
V gene: TRBV2
D gene: -
J gene: TRBJ2-1

CDR3 DNA: TGTGCCAGCAGTCCGGAGCGGACTAGCACAGATACGCAGTATTTT
CDR3 protein: CASSPERTSTDTQYF
clone size: few
CDR3 length: 15
V gene: TRBV6-4
D gene: -
J gene: TRBJ2-3

CDR3 DNA: TGTGCCAGCAGCTTGGAGCAGAATGGGAACACCGGGGAGCTGTTTTTT
CDR3 protein: CASSLEQNGNTGELFF
clone size: few
CDR3 length: 16
V gene: TRBV13
D gene: -
J gene: TRBJ2-2

CDR3 DNA: TGTGCCAGTAGTATCTCGATAGTGGGCCTATACGAGCAGTACTTC
CDR3 protein: CASSISIVGLYEQYF
clone size: -
CDR3 length: 15
V gene: TRBV19
D gene: -
J gene: TRBJ2-7

CDR3 DNA: TGTGCCAGCAGCTTAGGGCACAGCTCCTACGAGCAGTACTTC
CDR3 protein: CASSLGHSSYEQYF
clone size: few
CDR3 length: 14
V gene: TRBV7-2
D gene: -
J gene: TRBJ2-7

CDR3 DNA: TGCAGCTCGGGTTACAATGAGCAGTTCTTC
CDR3 protein: CSSGYNEQFF
clone size: -
CDR3 length: 10
V gene: TRBV29-1
D gene: -
J gene: TRBJ2-1

CDR3 DNA: TGTGCCACCAGCAGGGACAGGGCACCTGGAAACACCATATATTTT
CDR3 protein: CATSRDRAPGNTIYF
clone size: few
CDR3 length: 15
V gene: TRBV15
D gene: TRBD1
J gene: TRBJ1-3

CDR3 DNA: TGTGCCAGCTCCCCAAACAGGGGAAATAATGAAAAACTGTTTTTT
CDR3 protein: CASSPNRGNNEKLFF
clone size: many
CDR3 length: 15
V gene: TRBV18
D gene: TRBD1
J gene: TRBJ1-4

CDR3 DNA: TGTGCCATCAAGCGGGACCTCGGTCAAGAGACCCAGTACTTC
CDR3 protein: CAIKRDLGQETQYF
clone size: few
CDR3 length: 14
V gene: TRBV10-3
D gene: TRBD2
J gene: TRBJ2-5

CDR3 DNA: TGCAGCGTATCGACAGGGCACGGAAACACCATATATTTT
CDR3 protein: CSVSTGHGNTIYF
clone size: -
CDR3 length: 13
V gene: TRBV29-1
D gene: TRBD1
J gene: TRBJ1-3

CDR3 DNA: TGTGCCAGCAGCTTTCTGGCGGGAGATAGAACAGATACGCAGTATTTT
CDR3 protein: CASSFLAGDRTDTQYF
clone size: few
CDR3 length: 16
V gene: TRBV5-5
D gene: TRBD2
J gene: TRBJ2-3

CDR3 DNA: TGTGCCTGGGCGGGGGGCACAAATGAAAAACTGTTTTTT
CDR3 protein: CAWAGGTNEKLFF
clone size: few
CDR3 length: 13
V gene: TRBV30
D gene: -
J gene: TRBJ1-4

CDR3 DNA: TGTGCCAGCAGGATGGTAGGGGGCCGGAATGAGCAGTTCTTC
CDR3 protein: CASRMVGGRNEQFF
clone size: -
CDR3 length: 14
V gene: TRBV2
D gene: TRBD1
J gene: TRBJ2-1

CDR3 DNA: TGTGCCAGTCGACAGGTGGACTATGGCTACACCTTC
CDR3 protein: CASRQVDYGYTF
clone size: -
CDR3 length: 12
V gene: TRBV28
D gene: -
J gene: TRBJ1-2

CDR3 DNA: TGTGCCACTATTAGAGGGCAGGAGACCCAGTACTTC
CDR3 protein: CATIRGQETQYF
clone size: -
CDR3 length: 12
V gene: TRBV27
D gene: -
J gene: TRBJ2-5

CDR3 DNA: TGTGCCACGAATAGCGGGAGAGGAGGAGATACGCAGTATTTT
CDR3 protein: CATNSGRGGDTQYF
clone size: many
CDR3 length: 14
V gene: TRBV4-2
D gene: TRBD2
J gene: TRBJ2-3

CDR3 DNA: TGTGCCAGCAGCCAAGATCCTGGGAGTGGCTACACCTTC
CDR3 protein: CASSQDPGSGYTF
clone size: -
CDR3 length: 13
V gene: TRBV7-2
D gene: -
J gene: TRBJ1-2

CDR3 DNA: TGTGCCAGCAGCTTAGATAGCGGGAGGGCCAGAGAGCAGTTCTTC
CDR3 protein: CASSLDSGRAREQFF
clone size: -
CDR3 length: 15
V gene: TRBV7-2
D gene: TRBD2
J gene: TRBJ2-1

CDR3 DNA: TGTGCCAGCAGCCCAGGGCGGGATCGAGAGACCCAGTACTTC
CDR3 protein: CASSPGRDRETQYF
clone size: many
CDR3 length: 14
V gene: TRBV7-9
D gene: -
J gene: TRBJ2-5